Listed here is a single T cell receptor (beta chain). The data belong to a study of CXCR3-negative and CXCR3-positive naive CD8 T cells. UMI-labeled 5' RACE TRB cDNA libraries were prepared from the cells. TCRdb re-called the 5' RACE reads; every CDR3 protein appears as one record, without DNA. The sample totals around 140,000 distinct CDR3 sequences. Germline CDR1 is SQVTM and CDR2 is ANQGSEA. CDR3 length: 13 residues. The chain combines TRBV29-1 with TRBJ2-7; there is no DNA to check the TCRdb D call of TRBD2. The sequenced sample was naive CXCR3- CD8+ T cells from blood. The subset denotes: CD45RO-CCR7+CD27+CD95- naive CD8+ T cells lacking CXCR3 (TNR3-). The source of this sequence is a human donor in good health. Some clones in this sample may be carry-over from other donors' samples. CDR3 residues: CSVQLARDYEQYF.